This is a list of T cell receptor beta chains from one sample in a study of T cells in narcolepsy. The assay was immunoSEQ multiplex PCR, and TCRdb's table has in-frame clones only and misses some. In the table there are fewer than 35,000 clones, around 75% of which are singletons. Specimen: CD45RA- memory CD4+ T cells from PBMCs. The receptors were sampled from a human donor with narcolepsy. Both conserved end residues are part of each CDR3. A row's size may be missing; if present it is once, few, many or a size class.

v_call cdr3_length clone_size cdr3_aa
TRBV7-3 14 NA CASSRPGDKQTQYF
TRBV2 14 NA CAKRNRGESDTQYF
TRBV30 14 NA CAWINARGADTQYF
TRBV25-1 14 NA CASSLSVPSYEQYF
TRBV9 15 NA CASSAGDRAAETQYF
TRBV12-5 14 NA CASGLGTGNYGYTF
TRBV19 17 NA CASRQDSGTSFAGELFF
TRBV28 13 NA CASVGTLGNTIYF
TRBV10-2 15 NA CASRETGYGVHEQYF
TRBV5-4 12 NA CASSLRWQEQYF
TRBV2 13 NA CASSEGRGYGYTF
TRBV5-1 15 NA CASSPGGVRDYEQYF
TRBV7-9 14 NA CASSLIGQNTEAFF
TRBV5-1 15 NA CASSLANSGANVLTF
TRBV10-1 13 NA CASSESGGGELFF
TRBV11-2 15 NA CASSLVAGPRDTQYF
TRBV14 15 NA CASSPRQPASSEAFF
TRBV5-4 16 few CASSLWGTSGLREQYF
TRBV7-9 13 NA CASSVGQGVEQYF
TRBV28 16 NA CASSPTGQGGIDEQYF
TRBV27 17 NA CASSFMGGRGVYQPQHF
TRBV4-3 17 NA CASSQDLARGSNYGYTF
TRBV11-3 15 once CASSLDYGANYGYTF
TRBV9 12 NA CASSDNFVGPTF
TRBV6-1 15 few CASSEWNSGANVLTF
TRBV18 12 NA CASSLVSDEQFF
TRBV5-1 15 few CASSLEGGLNTEAFF
TRBV6-5 13 NA CASHGRAMDTQYF
TRBV6-5 13 NA CASRRQERYEQYF
TRBV2 15 NA CASSETDRRNQPQHF
TRBV14 14 NA CASSRDYRSQEQYF
TRBV5-6 12 NA CASSLVRGEAFF
TRBV11-3 15 NA CASSLDPQFLGQAFF
TRBV7-2 14 NA CASSLSRDRRIQYF
TRBV28 12 NA CASRTGVYGYTF
TRBV7-9 15 NA CASSLRQGRDYGYTF
TRBV4-1 15 few CASSQDWQGALEAFF
TRBV7-9 16 NA CASSSRLAGGNYEQYF
TRBV7-2 13 NA CASSPQEGTEAFF
TRBV30 15 NA CAWSSVGARGTEAFF
TRBV10-1 13 NA CASSESPGWRQYF
TRBV6-5 13 NA CASSSTGEFGYTF
TRBV11-2 13 NA CASSEGSGNTIYF
TRBV9 18 NA CASSVGPGTDPWDSEQYF
TRBV21-1 16 NA CASSNVQGPGNTEAFF
TRBV29-1 13 NA CSVEGAVQDTQYF
TRBV6-4 14 NA CASKSGTGGTEAFF
TRBV7-2 13 few CASSVRGQQPQHF
TRBV10-3 14 NA CAISGDRGREKLFF
TRBV20-1 10 NA CSATIVTRIF
TRBV9 14 few CASSGGQLNTEAFF